What follows is one T cell receptor (beta chain) and its context. The antigen is unknown. After constant-region reverse-primer amplification, full-length variable regions underwent semi-nested PCR with Nested Universal Primer A. TCRdb re-called the 5' RACE reads with MiXCR, one entry per CDR3 protein. The table lists about 32,000 distinct CDR3 sequences, 24% of them singletons, with around 4.5% in the top ten. Germline CDR1 is SGHVS and CDR2 is FQNEAQ. This CDR3 comprises 16 residues. V shed 5 bases and J 5 bases; nucleotides not matched to a gene: 6. The memory fraction was CD4+CD45RO+CD25- cells. Study-wide results and caveats: Tumor-infiltrating Treg TCR alpha and beta sequences overlapped most with tumor naive CD4+ T cells, then blood naive.

The V call is TRBV7-8, the J call TRBJ2-2; 12 bases are a match to TRBD2. The sequenced sample was memory CD4+ T cells sorted from blood. The subset was: memory CD4+ T cells, CD4+CD45RO+CD25-. The source of this sequence is a female donor with breast cancer. The DNA of the CDR3 is TGTGCCAGCAGCCCCACTAGCGGGGGGTGGACCGGGGAGCTGTTTTTT. Translating it yields CASSPTSGGWTGELFF.